One sample yielded the 14 T cell receptor beta chains listed below, sequenced in a study of cytomegalovirus exposure and HLA in healthy donors. PCR used 60 Vbeta primers and 13 Jbeta primers. This table comes from immunoSEQ multiplex PCR, and its TCRdb copy is limited to in-frame clones, with some not included. The repertoire includes fewer than 350,000 clones, 70% to 90% of them detected once, and 2% to 3% sits in the top ten. The sequenced material came from PBMCs. Receptor source: a woman between 18 and 29 years old in good health and CMV-seronegative.

Comment on this clone: A read error is likely, as this CDR3 ends without the conserved phenylalanine or tryptophan. This chain connects TRBV2 to TRBJ2-3; D may be TRBD2 (7 bases). Trimming stripped 8 bases from V and 2 bases from J, with 8 bases between. This CDR3 has 12 amino acids. The germline V gene encodes CDR1 SNHLY and CDR2 FYNNEI. CDR3 amino acids: CASGGATDTQYL. In DNA, the CDR3 is TGTGCCAGCGGGGGGGCCACAGATACGCAGTATCTT.

This sequence joins TRBV6-1 and TRBJ2-1; 11 positions agree with TRBD2. The J segment lost 9 bases and the V segment lost 2 bases, leaving 6 bases of the junction unmatched. This CDR3 spans 15 amino acids. Germline CDR1 MNHNS, CDR2 SASEGT. CDR3 sequence reads: CASSETLAGGSEQFF. The CDR3 coding sequence is TGTGCCAGCAGTGAAACCCTAGCGGGGGGAAGTGAGCAGTTCTTC.

The chain combines TRBV5-1 with TRBJ1-4; tentative D call: TRBD1 (5 bases). This CDR3 has 15 residues. From germline, CDR1 is SGHRS and CDR2 YFSETQ. V was pared by 0 bases and J by 7 bases, with 13 bases between. The CDR3 protein is CASSLDWGESEKLFF. The CDR3, as DNA: TGCGCCAGCAGCTTGGATTGGGGCGAAAGTGAAAAACTGTTTTTT.

The J gene is TRBJ1-5, the V gene TRBV13; 8 bases are a match to TRBD1. This CDR3 comprises 13 residues. The germline V gene has CDR1 PRHDT and CDR2 FYEKMQ (reference sequence). Unmatched junction bases numbered 6, after V lost 4 bases and J lost 10 bases. CDR3 sequence: CASSSGTGQPQHF. The CDR3 DNA reads TGTGCCAGCAGCTCGGGGACAGGCCAACCCCAGCATTTT.

This clone was observed a few times. The chain carries TRBV5-6 and TRBJ2-7; TRBD1 aligns across 7 bases. Per germline, CDR1 SGHDT and CDR2 YYEEEE. V shed 0 bases, J shed 6 bases, and the junction held 9 bases outside the gene matches. The CDR3 runs 15 residues. CDR3 amino acids: CASSLGPGTAGEQYF. The CDR3 nucleotides read TGTGCCAGCAGCTTGGGCCCTGGGACAGCCGGCGAGCAGTACTTC. The whole variable domain, remainder taken from reference TRBV5-6 and TRBJ2-7, is DAGVTQSPTHLIKTRGQQVTLRCSPKSGHDTVSWYQQALGQGPQFIFQYYEEEERQRGNFPDRFSGHQFPNYSSELNVNALLLGDSALYLCASSLGPGTAGEQYFGPGTRLTVT.

The chain carries TRBV29-1 and TRBJ2-4; TRBD2 matches at 12 bases. Germline loops: CDR1 SQVTM, CDR2 ANQGSEA. CDR3 length equals 15 residues. V was clipped by 3 bases and J by 9 bases; unmatched bases: 9. The CDR3 loop reads CSVERLAGAVSIQYF. The CDR3 region has the DNA TGCAGCGTTGAGAGACTAGCGGGGGCGGTGAGCATTCAGTACTTC.

This chain connects TRBV25-1 to TRBJ1-3; no clear D gene. The length of the CDR3 is 15 residues. In germline, CDR1 is MGHDK, CDR2 SYGVNS. V lost 3 bases and J lost 4, with 13 bases in between. CDR3: CASSDPQTSGNTIYF. Here the CDR3 DNA reads TGTGCCAGCAGTGATCCTCAGACAAGCGGAAACACCATATATTTT.

The chain is built from TRBV25-1 and TRBJ1-4; perhaps TRBD1 as D (5 bases). CDR3 length: 14 residues. V was pared by 7 bases and J by 8 bases, with 17 bases between. The germline V gene has CDR1 MGHDK and CDR2 SYGVNS. CDR3 sequence (DNA): TGTGCCAGCAAGGTGGAGGGGAAGAAGGAAAAACTGTTTTTT. Translating gives CASKVEGKKEKLFF.

This chain uses TRBV18 with TRBJ2-7; possibly TRBD2 for D (6 bases). With 2 bases removed from V and 5 bases from J, the gap between germline ends came to 13 bases. The germline V gene encodes CDR1 KGHSH and CDR2 LQKENI. The CDR3 runs 14 residues. CDR3 sequence: CASSPSSREDEQYF. The CDR3 nucleotides read TGTGCCAGCTCACCAAGTAGTAGGGAGGACGAGCAGTACTTC.

The chain links TRBV2 to TRBJ2-4; 7 bases line up with TRBD2. The germline V gene has CDR1 SNHLY and CDR2 FYNNEI. V was clipped by 0 bases and J by 15 bases; unmatched bases: 11. There are 14 residues in the CDR3. CDR3 bases: TGTGCCAGCAGTGAAGCGTGGGGTCGGGAGGTAATGTACTTC. Translated: CASSEAWGREVMYF. The variable domain in full, completed from reference TRBV2 and TRBJ2-4, reads EPEVTQTPSHQVTQMGQEVILRCVPISNHLYFYWYRQILGQKVEFLVSFYNNEISEKSEIFDDQFSVERPDGSNFTLKIRSTKLEDSAMYFCASSEAWGREVMYFGAGTRLSVL.

The chain combines TRBV6-1 with TRBJ1-6; no firm D call. V was clipped by 4 bases and J by 5 bases, with 15 bases between them. The CDR3 covers 16 residues. Germline V gene lookup returns CDR1 MNHNS and CDR2 SASEGT. The CDR3 protein is CASSGQVLKNNSPLHF. The CDR3 DNA sequence: TGTGCCAGCAGTGGGCAGGTATTAAAGAATAATTCACCCCTCCACTTT.

This chain joins TRBV6-5 and TRBJ1-1, with D unclear. V was clipped by 8 bases and J by 4 bases, with 14 bases between them. Germline loops: CDR1 MNHEY, CDR2 SVGAGI. The CDR3 extends over 13 amino acids. CDR3 region: CASQVGGLTEAFF. The DNA of the CDR3 is TGTGCCAGCCAGGTGGGAGGGCTCACTGAAGCTTTCTTT.

CDR3 sequence (DNA): TGTGCCAGCAGTTACTCGCGAAAACAGGGGAGTAGTGGCTACACCTTC. Protein sequence: CASSYSRKQGSSGYTF. This chain joins TRBV6-6 and TRBJ1-2; 7 nucleotides agree with TRBD1. Germline V lookup: CDR1 MNHNY, CDR2 SVGAGI (reference sequence). J was trimmed by 7 bases and V by 0 bases; bases with no gene match: 11. CDR3 length equals 16 residues.

This clone was found a few times. V and J are TRBV6-5 and TRBJ2-3; 12 nucleotides align to TRBD2. This CDR3 contains 15 residues. In germline, CDR1 is MNHEY, CDR2 SVGAGI. The ends lost 6 bases at V and 0 bases at J; junction bases unmatched: 1. This chain's CDR3 is CASSLAGGSTDTQYF. CDR3 nucleotide sequence: TGTGCCAGCAGCCTAGCGGGGGGGAGCACAGATACGCAGTATTTT.